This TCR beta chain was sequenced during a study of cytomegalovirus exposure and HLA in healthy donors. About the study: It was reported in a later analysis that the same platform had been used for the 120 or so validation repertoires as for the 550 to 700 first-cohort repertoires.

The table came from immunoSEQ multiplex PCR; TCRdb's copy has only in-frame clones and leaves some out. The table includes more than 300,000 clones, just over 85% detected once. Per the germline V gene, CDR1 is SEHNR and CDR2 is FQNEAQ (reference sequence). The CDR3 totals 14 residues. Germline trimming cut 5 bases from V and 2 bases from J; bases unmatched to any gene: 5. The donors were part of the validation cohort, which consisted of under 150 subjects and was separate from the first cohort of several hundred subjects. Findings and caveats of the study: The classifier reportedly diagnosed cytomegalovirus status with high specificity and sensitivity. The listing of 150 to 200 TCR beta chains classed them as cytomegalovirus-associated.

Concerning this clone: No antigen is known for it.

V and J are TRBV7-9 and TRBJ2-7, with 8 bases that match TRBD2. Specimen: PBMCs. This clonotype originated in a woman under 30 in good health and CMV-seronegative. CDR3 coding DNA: TGTGCCAGCAGCCCCGGGACTAGTCCCTACGAGCAGTACTTC. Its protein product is CASSPGTSPYEQYF.